This TCR beta chain was sequenced during a study of T cells in Graves' hyperthyroidism and ophthalmopathy (dated by TCRdb to the late 2010s). With respect to the entire study: Peripheral blood was collected at initial diagnosis, before any treatment. To identify TCR V-J signatures that set the groups apart, the researchers used a discovery cohort of more than 95 patients, made up of fewer than 50 with Graves' ophthalmopathy and 55 to 65 with stable Graves' hyperthyroidism. Prospective prediction of ophthalmopathy was tested in an independent validation cohort consisting of 18 hyperthyroidism patients and some 16 patients who later progressed to ophthalmopathy. The approximately 95 discovery patients were divided at random into training and test sets in a 7:3 ratio. In more than 5 Graves' hyperthyroidism patients, the study also compared T-cell repertoires from thyroid tissue with T-cell repertoires from blood. Following sampling, methimazole starting at 30 mg daily was given to hyperthyroidism patients, and high-dose intravenous methylprednisolone was given to ophthalmopathy patients. According to the paper, TCR Vbeta CDR3 sequencing was carried out on about 140 peripheral blood samples, which came from more than 40 ophthalmopathy, fewer than 80 hyperthyroidism and approximately 17 progressor patients. Here is what the overall study found, with its caveats: Ophthalmopathy was separated from stable hyperthyroidism by a 13 V-J signature model, with approximately 89% sensitivity and 81% to 83% specificity obtained in cross-validation and 80%/75% obtained in testing. In validation, progression to ophthalmopathy was predicted by the model with about 70% sensitivity and just over 72% specificity, a median of 6.5 months before onset. No statistical method was used to set the sample size in advance, and investigators knew the group allocation. Most expanded thyroid clonotypes (frequency above 0.001) were also detected in blood, a finding suggesting that blood repertoires may reflect thyroid immune responses.

The TCR beta CDR3 regions were amplified from the RNA transcripts. A first-round RT-PCR of the TCR CDR3 used the HTBI primer set with the Qiagen OneStep RT-PCR kit. Libraries were constructed in a second round of multiplex PCR, after which size selection and purification were performed. Libraries were sequenced paired-end with 100 bp reads on an Illumina HiSeq2000. In the original analysis: Raw data were processed with SOAPnuke, discarding reads with adapters, uncalled bases, mean Phred below 15, or no exact constant-primer or identifier match. COPE v1.2.5 was used to merge high-quality paired reads, and clonotypes were defined as unique nucleotide sequences. Clonotypes were aligned to IMGT TRBV, TRBD and TRBJ reference segments using MiTCR v1.1. Only V-J combinations with frequency above 0.0001, covering 99.2% of repertoires, were analysed. The TCS score was defined as F50 (clonal expansion) divided by E x V (chaos), with BLOSUM62-based TCRdist calculated between CDR3 peptides within each V-J. Welch's t-statistics and random forest reduced 500 to 650 V-J features to roughly 13, which were used in a naive Bayes classifier (R e1071). The public reads were reanalyzed by TCRdb: fastp trimming at Q25, MiXCR alignment, in-frame beta chains only. All rows with the same CDR3 protein become a single entry with the most common DNA and genes. TCRdb's processing, not the authors' own work, is the source of the V and J calls. The sample table shows over 300,000 distinct CDR3 sequences, and 14% are seen once. The top ten clones comprise 9.5% to 12% of the sample.

This clonotype came up many times. Its binding antigen is unknown. Base quality data are lacking; no much larger clone is found one base away. Graves' hyperthyroidism was defined as stable when no progression to ophthalmopathy occurred over 18 months of follow-up. Hyperthyroidism patients were newly diagnosed, with disease duration under 2 months, and aged 18 to 65 years. Patients with uncontrolled infections, other autoimmune diseases, pregnancy or lactation were excluded. Diagnoses relied on clinical symptoms, serum thyroxine and TRAb, thyroid ultrasound and orbital computed tomography. PBMCs were isolated from more than 8 ml of fresh peripheral blood by Ficoll-Paque density gradient centrifugation. Trizol reagent was used to extract total RNA, and RNA quality was then checked on an Agilent 2100 Bioanalyzer. The source of this sequence is a woman aged 60-75 years with Graves' hyperthyroidism. The sample comprised blood.

The CDR3 reads CASSLKQWGEQFF. DNA sequence: TGTGCCAGCAGTTTAAAGCAGTGGGGTGAGCAGTTCTTC. Recombination connected TRBV12-3 or TRBV12-4 to TRBJ2-1; the D gene cannot be named for sure. Including the terminal cysteine and phenylalanine, the CDR3 comprises 13 residues. The DNA shown is the 39-base CDR3, in frame from base 1. Between the V and J ends, shortened by 2 bases and 9 bases respectively, the junction contains 11 bases.